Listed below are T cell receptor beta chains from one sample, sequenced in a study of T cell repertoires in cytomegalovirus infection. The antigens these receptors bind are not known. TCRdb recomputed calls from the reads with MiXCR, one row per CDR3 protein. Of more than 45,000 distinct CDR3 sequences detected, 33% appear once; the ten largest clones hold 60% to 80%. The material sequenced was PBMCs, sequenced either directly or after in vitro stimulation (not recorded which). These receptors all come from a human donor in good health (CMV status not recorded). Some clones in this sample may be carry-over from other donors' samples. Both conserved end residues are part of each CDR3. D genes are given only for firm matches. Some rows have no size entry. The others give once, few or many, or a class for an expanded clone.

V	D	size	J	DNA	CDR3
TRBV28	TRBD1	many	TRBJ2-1	TGTGCCAGCAGCCAGCTCCCCGGGACAGTAAAAAACAATGAGCAGTTCTTC	CASSQLPGTVKNNEQFF
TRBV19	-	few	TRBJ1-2	TGTGCCAGTAGTGCAACAGGACGGAGAAACTATGGCTACACCTTC	CASSATGRRNYGYTF
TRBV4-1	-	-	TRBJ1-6	TGCGCCAGCAGCCAAGAAAGCCGGGGAGGCTCCTATAATTCACCCCTCCACTTT	CASSQESRGGSYNSPLHF
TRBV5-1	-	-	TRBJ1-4	TGCGCCAGCAGCCGGGACCCCGGGGATGAAAAACTGTTTTTT	CASSRDPGDEKLFF
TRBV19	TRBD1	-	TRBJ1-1	TGTGCCAGTAGTCTCCGCCCGGGACAGGGGGCGCGGGCTTTCTTT	CASSLRPGQGARAFF
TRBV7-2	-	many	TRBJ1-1	TGTGCCAGCAGCTTCGCGTTCACTGAAGCTTTCTTT	CASSFAFTEAFF
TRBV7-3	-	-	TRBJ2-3	TGTGCCAGCAGCTTGAGATCTTTCGACACAGATACGCAGTATTTT	CASSLRSFDTDTQYF
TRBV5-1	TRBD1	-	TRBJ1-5	TGCGCCAGCAGCGTGGGGTACAGGGGCTCCAATCAGCCCCAGCATTTT	CASSVGYRGSNQPQHF
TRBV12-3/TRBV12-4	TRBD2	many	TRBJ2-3	TGTGCCAGCAGTCCTATCCCTAGCGGGGGAACAGATACGCAGTATTTT	CASSPIPSGGTDTQYF
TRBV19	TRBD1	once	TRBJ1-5	TGTGCCAGTAGTATGACAGGGTCGGGGTTCGGTCAGCCCCAGCATTTT	CASSMTGSGFGQPQHF
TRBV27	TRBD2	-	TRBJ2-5	TGTGCCAGCAGCCAACGAGTGACTAGCGGGGGGCAAGAGACCCAGTACTTC	CASSQRVTSGGQETQYF
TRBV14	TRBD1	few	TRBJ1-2	TGTGCCAGCAGCCCACCAGCAGGACAGGGGAGTATCTATGGCTACACCTTC	CASSPPAGQGSIYGYTF
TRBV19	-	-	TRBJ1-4	TGTGCCAGTAGTATTGGAGCAACTAATGAAAAACTGTTTTTT	CASSIGATNEKLFF
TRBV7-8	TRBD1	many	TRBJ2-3	TGTGCCAGCAGCTTGGTTAGCCCCGGGACAGGGGGCCTTTGGGGCACAGATACGCAGTATTTT	CASSLVSPGTGGLWGTDTQYF
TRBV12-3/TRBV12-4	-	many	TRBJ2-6	TGTGCCACGGCAGGAAGCTCTGGGGCCAACGTCCTGACTTTC	CATAGSSGANVLTF
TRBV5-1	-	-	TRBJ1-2	TGCGCCAGCAGCTTGGCAGGGACCTATGGCTACACCTTC	CASSLAGTYGYTF
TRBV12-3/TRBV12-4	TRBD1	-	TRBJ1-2	TGTGCCAGCAGTTGGGACAGTAACTATGGCTACACCTTC	CASSWDSNYGYTF
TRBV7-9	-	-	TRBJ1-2	TGTGCCAGCAGCTTTCCGGGGAGAGGCTACACCTTC	CASSFPGRGYTF
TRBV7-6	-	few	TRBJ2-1	TGTGCCAGCAGCTTAGCGGGATTTTACAATGAGCAGTTCTTC	CASSLAGFYNEQFF
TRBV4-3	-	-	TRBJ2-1	TGCGCCAGCAGCCGACGAATGCAAACCTCCTACAATGAGCAGTTCTTC	CASSRRMQTSYNEQFF
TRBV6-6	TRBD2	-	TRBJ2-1	TGTGCCAGCAGCCCTGATTCAAGACTAGCGGGAGTGATTGAGCAGTTCTTC	CASSPDSRLAGVIEQFF
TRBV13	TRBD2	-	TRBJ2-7	TGTGCCAGCAGCTTAAGTGGCGGGGGTATCTACGAGCAGTACTTC	CASSLSGGGIYEQYF
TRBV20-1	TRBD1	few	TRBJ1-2	TGCAGTGCTGATGGACAGGCTCTACATATTAACTATGGCTACACCTTC	CSADGQALHINYGYTF
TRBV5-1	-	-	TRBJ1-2	TGCGCCAGCAGCTTGGTCTTCGGGAAGAACTATGGCTACACCTTC	CASSLVFGKNYGYTF
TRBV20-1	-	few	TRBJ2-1	TGCAGTGCGAAACCCCGTATATATGAGCAGTTCTTC	CSAKPRIYEQFF
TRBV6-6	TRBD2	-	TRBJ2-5	TGTGCCAGCGCCCGGGACGCAGGGACTAGCGGGAGGCAGGAGACCCAGTACTTC	CASARDAGTSGRQETQYF
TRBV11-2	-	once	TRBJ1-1	TGTGCCAGCAGCGTAGCAGGGACTGAAGCTTTCTTT	CASSVAGTEAFF
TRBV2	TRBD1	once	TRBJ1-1	TGTGCCAGCACGGGGACAGGGGGCTTCACTGAAGCTTTCTTT	CASTGTGGFTEAFF
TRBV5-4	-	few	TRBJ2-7	TGTGCCAGCAGCGCAGCCCCCGGGATTAGCTCCTACGAGCAGTACTTC	CASSAAPGISSYEQYF
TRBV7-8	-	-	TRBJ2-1	TGTGCCAGCAGCTTAGCGTACCAGCACAATGGGCAGTTCTTC	CASSLAYQHNGQFF
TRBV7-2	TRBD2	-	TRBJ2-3	TGTGCCAGCAGCTTAGCCCGAACTAGCGGAAGCACAGATACGCAGTATTTT	CASSLARTSGSTDTQYF
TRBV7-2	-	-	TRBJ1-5	TGTGCCAGCAGCCCCCCGTCCCGGGGACCCGAGCATAGCAATCAGCCCCAGCATTTT	CASSPPSRGPEHSNQPQHF
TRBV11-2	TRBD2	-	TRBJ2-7	TGTGCCAGCAGCGGGGTCCTCGTGGGACTAGCGGGAGGCGACGAGCAGTACTTC	CASSGVLVGLAGGDEQYF
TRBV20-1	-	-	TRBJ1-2	TGCAGTGCTAGCGGACGCCGGGGATTCTATGGCTACACCTTC	CSASGRRGFYGYTF
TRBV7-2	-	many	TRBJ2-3	TGTGCCAGCAGCTCCCAAGCAGATACGCAGTATTTT	CASSSQADTQYF
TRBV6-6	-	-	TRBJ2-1	TGTGCCAGCAGCCGTACAAGTTACAATGAGCAGTTCTTT	CASSRTSYNEQFF
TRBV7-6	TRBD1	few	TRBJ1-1	TGTGCCAGCAGCTTATTAGGGACAGTGGAGAACACTGAAGCTTTCTTT	CASSLLGTVENTEAFF
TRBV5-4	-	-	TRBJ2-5	TGTGCCAGCAGCTTATGGAGTGCAGAGACCCAGTACTTC	CASSLWSAETQYF
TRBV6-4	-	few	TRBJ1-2	TGTGCCAGCAGTGACAGCTTCAGGGATGGCTACACCTTC	CASSDSFRDGYTF
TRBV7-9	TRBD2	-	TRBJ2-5	TGTGCCAGCAGCTTAAGGGGACTAGCGGGAGGACAGACCCAGTACTTC	CASSLRGLAGGQTQYF
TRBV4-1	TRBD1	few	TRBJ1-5	TGCGCCAGCAGCCGACAGGGGGTACATCAGCCCCAGCATTTT	CASSRQGVHQPQHF
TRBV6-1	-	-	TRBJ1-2	TGTGCCAGCAGCCGGTCGCCCTATGGCTACACCTTC	CASSRSPYGYTF
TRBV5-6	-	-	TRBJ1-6	TGTGCCAGCTGCAGACAAGGACGTTCACCCCTCCACTTT	CASCRQGRSPLHF
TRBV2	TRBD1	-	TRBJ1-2	TGCGCCAGCAGCGCGGGGGACAGCTATGGCTACACCTTC	CASSAGDSYGYTF
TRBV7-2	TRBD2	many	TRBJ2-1	TGTGCCAGCAGCGCTTCTAGCGGGGAAGGGGAGCAGTTCTTC	CASSASSGEGEQFF